This is a list of T cell receptor beta chains from one sample in a study of cytomegalovirus exposure and HLA in healthy donors. Sequencing was performed with immunoSEQ multiplex PCR; in TCRdb, only in-frame clones are kept and a portion is missing. The repertoire consists of 100,000 to 130,000 clones, with about 94% occurring once and the leading ten covering roughly 0.66%. Sequenced input: PBMCs. All receptors derive from a woman in her late teens or twenties in good health and CMV-seronegative. The CDR3 runs from the conserved cysteine through the conserved F or W. Each record gives: V gene, J gene, CDR3 protein.

v_call: TRBV9
j_call: TRBJ2-7
cdr3_aa: CASSPRDEGVFGEQYF

v_call: TRBV7-2
j_call: TRBJ2-7
cdr3_aa: CASSPRYLTETYEQYF

v_call: TRBV11-2
j_call: TRBJ2-7
cdr3_aa: CASSLGGGSSYEQYF

v_call: TRBV7-9
j_call: TRBJ2-3
cdr3_aa: CASSASYRGLTDTQYF

v_call: TRBV5-4
j_call: TRBJ1-2
cdr3_aa: CASSFAVSNYGYTF

v_call: TRBV18
j_call: TRBJ1-1
cdr3_aa: CASSPPQGQNTEAFF

v_call: TRBV6-5
j_call: TRBJ1-2
cdr3_aa: CASSYSIISSLLYTF

v_call: TRBV7-2
j_call: TRBJ1-5
cdr3_aa: CASSQSTGGFQPQHF

v_call: TRBV28
j_call: TRBJ2-1
cdr3_aa: CASSSSGGAYNEQFF

v_call: TRBV18
j_call: TRBJ2-7
cdr3_aa: CASSPQGQGPYEQYF

v_call: TRBV30
j_call: TRBJ2-5
cdr3_aa: CAWSVWRTTSGGEKTQYF

v_call: TRBV2
j_call: TRBJ2-1
cdr3_aa: CASSEGASEQFF

v_call: TRBV19
j_call: TRBJ1-1
cdr3_aa: CASSIGAGPTEAFF

v_call: TRBV19
j_call: TRBJ1-2
cdr3_aa: CASSRGQGNYGYTF

v_call: TRBV6-6
j_call: TRBJ1-6
cdr3_aa: CASRIRESPLHF

v_call: TRBV30
j_call: TRBJ1-4
cdr3_aa: CAWRERGGNEKLFF

v_call: TRBV28
j_call: TRBJ1-4
cdr3_aa: CASSLPGGNSEKLFF

v_call: TRBV6-5
j_call: TRBJ2-7
cdr3_aa: CASSYSGGPYEQYF

v_call: TRBV27
j_call: TRBJ1-5
cdr3_aa: CASRETGGGQNQPQHF

v_call: TRBV18
j_call: TRBJ2-7
cdr3_aa: CASSPQLAGASYEQYF

v_call: TRBV30
j_call: TRBJ2-7
cdr3_aa: CAWTAPADRGLYEQYF

v_call: TRBV4-3
j_call: TRBJ1-1
cdr3_aa: CASSQDHGGMNTEAFF

v_call: TRBV27
j_call: TRBJ2-5
cdr3_aa: CASSAKHGTPGTQYF